A selection of T cell receptor beta chains follows, all from one sample in a study of chemoradiotherapy in HPV16-positive cancers. TCRdb's copy holds only in-frame clones and misses some; the assay was immunoSEQ multiplex PCR. The sample records roughly 11,000 clones, just under 80% being singletons. Sampling was conducted from a patient who underwent chemoradiotherapy. These receptors originate from a human donor with HPV-associated anogenital cancer. The CDR3 runs from the conserved cysteine through the conserved F or W. The order of the fields is clone size, V gene, J gene, D gene, CDR3 DNA, CDR3 protein. A D gene is named only where the DNA matches it firmly. Clone sizes are given selectively: once, few, many, or a class where the clone is expanded.

size: .
V: TRBV10-3
J: TRBJ2-1
D: .
DNA: TGTGCCATCAGCAGCTTCTACAATGAGCAGTTCTTC
CDR3: CAISSFYNEQFF

size: .
V: TRBV20-1
J: TRBJ1-2
D: .
DNA: TGCAGTGCAACCCTGGATTATGGCTACACCTTC
CDR3: CSATLDYGYTF

size: .
V: TRBV5-1
J: TRBJ2-1
D: .
DNA: TGCGCCAGCAGCTTGGGGACCCAATACAATGAGCAGTTCTTC
CDR3: CASSLGTQYNEQFF

size: .
V: TRBV7-9
J: TRBJ2-7
D: .
DNA: TGTGCCAGCAGCACCATGACAGGACTCTCCTACGAGCAGTACTTC
CDR3: CASSTMTGLSYEQYF

size: .
V: TRBV5-6
J: TRBJ2-3
D: TRBD2
DNA: TGTGCCAGCAGCTCCCACCTAGCGGCTAGCACAGATACGCAGTATTTT
CDR3: CASSSHLAASTDTQYF

size: .
V: TRBV9
J: TRBJ2-5
D: TRBD1
DNA: TGTGCCAGCAGCAGGACAGGGTTCGGAGAGACCCAGTACTTC
CDR3: CASSRTGFGETQYF

size: once
V: TRBV5-5
J: TRBJ2-7
D: TRBD2
DNA: TGTGCCAGCAGTTCTAATAGGGGACTACAGTACGAGCAGTACTTC
CDR3: CASSSNRGLQYEQYF

size: .
V: TRBV10-3
J: TRBJ2-1
D: .
DNA: TGTGCCATCAGTGAGTCGTCAAGGTTGAGGGGGTATGGCAACAATGAGCAGTTCTTC
CDR3: CAISESSRLRGYGNNEQFF

size: .
V: TRBV5-4
J: TRBJ1-1
D: .
DNA: TGTGCCAGCAGCTCGTGGGGGACTGAAGCTTTCTTT
CDR3: CASSSWGTEAFF

size: .
V: TRBV5-4
J: TRBJ1-1
D: TRBD1
DNA: TGTGCCAGCAGCTTGCCCGGGACAGGCCTCACTGAAGCTTTCTTT
CDR3: CASSLPGTGLTEAFF

size: .
V: TRBV7-2
J: TRBJ2-1
D: TRBD2
DNA: TGTGCCAGCAGCAAGAAACCGGGACTAGCGGGGGGACCCTACAATGAGCAGTTCTTC
CDR3: CASSKKPGLAGGPYNEQFF

size: .
V: TRBV27
J: TRBJ2-1
D: TRBD2
DNA: TGTGCCAGCACACTACGGGGGGGAGGTGAGCAGTTCTTC
CDR3: CASTLRGGGEQFF

size: .
V: TRBV7-2
J: TRBJ2-3
D: .
DNA: TGTGCCAGCAGCCCCCCGGGCACAGATACGCAGTATTTT
CDR3: CASSPPGTDTQYF

size: few
V: TRBV6-4
J: TRBJ2-2
D: .
DNA: TGTGCCAGCAGTGCCCGGCACCTGAACACCGGGGAGCTGTTTTTT
CDR3: CASSARHLNTGELFF

size: .
V: TRBV5-1
J: TRBJ2-3
D: TRBD2
DNA: TGCGCCAGCAGCGGGACTAGCGGAATCACAGATACGCAGTATTTT
CDR3: CASSGTSGITDTQYF

size: medium-sized
V: TRBV5-1
J: TRBJ1-2
D: .
DNA: TGCGCCAGCAGCCCGAGAGACTATGGCTACACCTTC
CDR3: CASSPRDYGYTF

size: few
V: TRBV27
J: TRBJ2-7
D: .
DNA: TGTGCCAGCAGTTGGCGGGGGCCGTACGAGCAGTACTTC
CDR3: CASSWRGPYEQYF

size: few
V: TRBV7-9
J: TRBJ1-2
D: TRBD1
DNA: TGTGCCAGCAGCTTACGGGACAGGACCTATGGCTACACCTTC
CDR3: CASSLRDRTYGYTF

size: .
V: TRBV7-2
J: TRBJ2-1
D: .
DNA: TGTGCCAGCAGCTCACCTCGACAGTTTGGCTACAATGAGCAGTTCTTC
CDR3: CASSSPRQFGYNEQFF

size: .
V: TRBV29-1
J: TRBJ1-1
D: .
DNA: TGCAGCGTGAACAAGGGGAATGAAGCTTTCTTT
CDR3: CSVNKGNEAFF

size: .
V: TRBV15
J: TRBJ1-4
D: .
DNA: TGTGCCACCAGCAGAGATCGGGTTCAGTCTAGCACCCCAACTAATGAAAAACTGTTTTTT
CDR3: CATSRDRVQSSTPTNEKLFF

size: .
V: TRBV6-4
J: TRBJ2-2
D: .
DNA: TGTGCCAGCAGCGCAGGTTACACCGGGGAGCTGTTTTTT
CDR3: CASSAGYTGELFF

size: few
V: TRBV4-1
J: TRBJ2-3
D: .
DNA: TGCGCCAGCACACCCCAGGGAGCACCCACAGATACGCAGTATTTT
CDR3: CASTPQGAPTDTQYF

size: once
V: TRBV11-2
J: TRBJ2-5
D: TRBD2
DNA: TGTGCCAGCAGCTTAGGTCCCGCCGGGGGGGAGACCCAGTACTTC
CDR3: CASSLGPAGGETQYF

size: .
V: TRBV5-5
J: TRBJ1-1
D: TRBD1
DNA: TGTGCCAGCAGATACCGACAGGGGAGCACTGAAGCTTTCTTT
CDR3: CASRYRQGSTEAFF

size: once
V: TRBV6-6
J: TRBJ1-6
D: .
DNA: TGTGCCAGCAGTTCAGGCCGGGAAAGGTCACCCCTCCACTTT
CDR3: CASSSGRERSPLHF

size: .
V: TRBV5-6
J: TRBJ1-4
D: TRBD1
DNA: TGTGCCAGCAGCTTAGGGACAGGTATTGGCGAAAAACTGTTTTTT
CDR3: CASSLGTGIGEKLFF

size: .
V: TRBV12-5
J: TRBJ2-5
D: TRBD1
DNA: TGTGCTAGTGCCTTCGGACAGGGCAGGGAGACCCAGTACTTC
CDR3: CASAFGQGRETQYF

size: .
V: TRBV6-5
J: TRBJ2-7
D: TRBD1
DNA: TGTGCCAGCAGTTACCCAGGGCAGGGGGTGAACGAGCAGTACTTC
CDR3: CASSYPGQGVNEQYF

size: .
V: TRBV27
J: TRBJ1-6
D: .
DNA: TGTGCCAGCAGTTGGACAGCAGGATATTCACCCCTCCACTTT
CDR3: CASSWTAGYSPLHF

size: .
V: TRBV4-2
J: TRBJ1-6
D: .
DNA: TGTGCCAGCAGCCAAAGTACAGAGGGAAGCTCACCCCTCCACTTT
CDR3: CASSQSTEGSSPLHF

size: few
V: TRBV7-2
J: TRBJ1-6
D: TRBD1
DNA: TGTGCCAGCAGCAACAGGGGGCGCGATTCACCCCTCCACTTT
CDR3: CASSNRGRDSPLHF

size: .
V: TRBV30
J: TRBJ1-2
D: .
DNA: TGTGCCGGACTAAGAGGGGCCAACAGGCGCTACACCTTC
CDR3: CAGLRGANRRYTF

size: .
V: TRBV7-2
J: TRBJ1-1
D: TRBD1
DNA: TGTGCCAGCAGCCCACAGGGGCCCGCTGAAGCTTTCTTT
CDR3: CASSPQGPAEAFF

size: few
V: TRBV19
J: TRBJ1-1
D: TRBD1
DNA: TGTGCCAGTAGCTCCCTTCGGAGAGTTACGACAGGGAGGACTGAAGCTTTCTTT
CDR3: CASSSLRRVTTGRTEAFF

size: .
V: TRBV5-1
J: TRBJ2-7
D: TRBD2
DNA: TGCGCCAGCAGCTTGAGCGGGGGGCCATTCTACGAGCAGTACTTC
CDR3: CASSLSGGPFYEQYF

size: .
V: TRBV19
J: TRBJ2-6
D: .
DNA: TGTGCCAGTAGTGCCGGGACGGGGAGCTCTGGGGCCAACGTCCTGACTTTC
CDR3: CASSAGTGSSGANVLTF

size: .
V: TRBV2
J: TRBJ2-5
D: TRBD1
DNA: TGTGCCAGCACCACGAGACAGGGTATGGCAGAGACCCAGTACTTC
CDR3: CASTTRQGMAETQYF

size: .
V: TRBV7-3
J: TRBJ1-1
D: .
DNA: TGTGCCAGCAGCTTAACCCACTTTAACACTGAAGCTTTCTTT
CDR3: CASSLTHFNTEAFF

size: .
V: TRBV27
J: TRBJ1-1
D: .
DNA: TGTGCCAGCAGCCCTGGGGGTACTGAAGCTTTCTTT
CDR3: CASSPGGTEAFF

size: .
V: TRBV25-1
J: TRBJ1-1
D: .
DNA: TGTGCCAGCAGTGAGGGCGGAACAACTCCCAAAGCTTTCTTT
CDR3: CASSEGGTTPKAFF

size: .
V: TRBV19
J: TRBJ2-2
D: .
DNA: TGTGCCAGTAGTTTCCTTACCGGGGAGCTGTTTTTT
CDR3: CASSFLTGELFF